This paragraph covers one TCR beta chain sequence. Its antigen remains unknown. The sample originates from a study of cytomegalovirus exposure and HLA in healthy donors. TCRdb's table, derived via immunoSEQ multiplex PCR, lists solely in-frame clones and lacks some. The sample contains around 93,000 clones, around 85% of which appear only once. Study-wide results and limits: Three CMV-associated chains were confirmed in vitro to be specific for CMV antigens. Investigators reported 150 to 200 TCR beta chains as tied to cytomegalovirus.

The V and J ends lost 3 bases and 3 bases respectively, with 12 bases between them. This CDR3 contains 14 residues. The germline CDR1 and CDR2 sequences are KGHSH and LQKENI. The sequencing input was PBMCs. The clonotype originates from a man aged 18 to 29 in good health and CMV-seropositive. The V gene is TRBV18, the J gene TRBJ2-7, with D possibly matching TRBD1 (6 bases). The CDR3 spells CASSPPGVSYEQYF. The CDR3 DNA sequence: TGTGCCAGCTCACCGCCAGGGGTTAGCTACGAGCAGTACTTC.